This T cell receptor beta chain emerged from a study of blood T cell repertoires in COVID-19. Clones were sequenced by immunoSEQ multiplex PCR, and TCRdb holds only the in-frame ones, with some missing. The data hold fewer than 250,000 clones, with approximately 80% observed a single time. This CDR3 is built from 13 residues. The germline CDR1 and CDR2 sequences are SNHLY and FYNNEI. V dropped 5 bases and J dropped 1 base, with 8 bases sitting between them. The rearrangement uses TRBV2 and TRBJ1-1; D is possibly TRBD1 (5 bases). Input material: peripheral blood. The clonotype comes from a woman between 45 and 65 years old with acute or convalescent COVID-19. The CDR3, as DNA: TGTGCCAGCAGTAGTGACAGGAACACTGAAGCTTTCTTT. Translation gives CASSSDRNTEAFF.